The present TCR beta chain was sequenced within a study of shared clonotypes between healthy human individuals. Study overall: There were three CD4 naive, three CD4 memory, two CD8 naive and one CD8 memory plates per donor.

Clones were sequenced by immunoSEQ multiplex PCR, and TCRdb holds only the in-frame ones, with some missing. The table has approximately 2,200,000 clones, approximately 94% seen once. Selected positively for CCR7 and CD45RO-negative, naive CD8 cells excluded terminally differentiated effector memory CD45RA+ cells. The sequence derives from a man aged 18 to 35 in good health. Some clones in this sample may be carry-over from other donors' samples. Input material: naive CD8+ T cells from PBMCs.

The CDR3 sequence: CASSTTLSSYNEQFF. CDR3 DNA sequence: TGTGCCAGTAGTACGACTTTAAGCTCCTACAATGAGCAGTTCTTC. The rearrangement joins TRBV19 to TRBJ2-1, with unresolved D. With 4 bases removed from V and 0 bases from J, the gap between germline ends came to 10 bases. Per germline, CDR1 LNHDA and CDR2 SQIVND (reference sequence). This CDR3 has 15 amino acids. Supplemented by reference TRBV19 and TRBJ2-1, the full variable domain reads DGGITQSPKYLFRKEGQNVTLSCEQNLNHDAMYWYRQDPGQGLRLIYYSQIVNDFQKGDIAEGYSVSREKKESFPLTVTSAQKNPTAFYLCASSTTLSSYNEQFFGPGTRLTVL.